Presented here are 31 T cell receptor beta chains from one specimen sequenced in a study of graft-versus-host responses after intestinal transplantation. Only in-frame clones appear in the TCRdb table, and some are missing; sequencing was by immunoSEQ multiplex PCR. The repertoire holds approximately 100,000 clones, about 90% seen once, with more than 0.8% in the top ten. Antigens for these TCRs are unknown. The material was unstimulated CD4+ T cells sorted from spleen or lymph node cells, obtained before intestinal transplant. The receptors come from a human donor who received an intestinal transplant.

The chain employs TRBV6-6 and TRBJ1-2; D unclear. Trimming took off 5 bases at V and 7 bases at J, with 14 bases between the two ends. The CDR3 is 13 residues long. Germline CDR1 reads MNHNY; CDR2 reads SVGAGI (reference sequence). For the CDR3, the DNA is TGTGCCAGCAGTCTGGACCTCCGTTTTGGCTACACCTTC. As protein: CASSLDLRFGYTF.

CDR3 sequence (DNA): TGCGCCAGCAGCTTGGCGAAGCTAGCGGGTAATACCGGGGAGCTGTTTTTT. Residues: CASSLAKLAGNTGELFF. This rearrangement joins TRBV5-1 to TRBJ2-2; the match to TRBD2 covers 8 bases. Germline CDR1 reads SGHRS; CDR2 reads YFSETQ. V lost 0 bases to trimming and J lost 5 bases; unmatched junction nucleotides: 9. The CDR3 runs to 17 residues.

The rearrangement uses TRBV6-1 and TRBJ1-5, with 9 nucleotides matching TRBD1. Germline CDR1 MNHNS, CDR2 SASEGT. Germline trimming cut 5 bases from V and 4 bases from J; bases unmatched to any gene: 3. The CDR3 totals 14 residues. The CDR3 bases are TGTGCCAGCAGTAAAGGGACAGGGAATCAGCCCCAGCATTTT. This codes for CASSKGTGNQPQHF.

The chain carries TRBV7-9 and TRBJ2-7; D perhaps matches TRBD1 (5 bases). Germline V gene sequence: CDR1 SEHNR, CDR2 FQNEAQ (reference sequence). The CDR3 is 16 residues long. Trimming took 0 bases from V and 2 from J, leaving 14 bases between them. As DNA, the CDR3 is TGTGCCAGCAGCTTAGCACATCCCGACAGAACCTACGAGCAGTACTTC. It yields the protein CASSLAHPDRTYEQYF. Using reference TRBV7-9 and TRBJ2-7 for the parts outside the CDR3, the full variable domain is DTGVSQNPRHKITKRGQNVTFRCDPISEHNRLYWYRQTLGQGPEFLTYFQNEAQLEKSRLLSDRFSAERPKGSFSTLEIQRTEQGDSAMYLCASSLAHPDRTYEQYFGPGTRLTVT.

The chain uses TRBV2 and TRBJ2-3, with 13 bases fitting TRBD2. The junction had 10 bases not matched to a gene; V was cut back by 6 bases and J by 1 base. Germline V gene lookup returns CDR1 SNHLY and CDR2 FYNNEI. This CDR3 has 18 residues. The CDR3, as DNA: TGTGCCAGCAGAAAAACTAGCGGGAGGGCCGTAGGCACAGATACGCAGTATTTT. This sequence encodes CASRKTSGRAVGTDTQYF.

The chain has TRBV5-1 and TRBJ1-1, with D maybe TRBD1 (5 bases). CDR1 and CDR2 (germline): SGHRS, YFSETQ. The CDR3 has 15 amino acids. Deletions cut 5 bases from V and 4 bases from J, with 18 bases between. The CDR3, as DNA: TGCGCCAGCAGATCCCAGGGTCGGGGAGGCACTGAAGCTTTCTTT. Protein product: CASRSQGRGGTEAFF.

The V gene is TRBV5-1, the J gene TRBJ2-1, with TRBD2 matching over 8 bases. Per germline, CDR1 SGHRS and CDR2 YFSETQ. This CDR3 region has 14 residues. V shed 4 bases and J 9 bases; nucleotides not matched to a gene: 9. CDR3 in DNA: TGCGCCAGCAGCCCCAATCAAGCGGGAGCTGAGCAGTTCTTC. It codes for CASSPNQAGAEQFF.

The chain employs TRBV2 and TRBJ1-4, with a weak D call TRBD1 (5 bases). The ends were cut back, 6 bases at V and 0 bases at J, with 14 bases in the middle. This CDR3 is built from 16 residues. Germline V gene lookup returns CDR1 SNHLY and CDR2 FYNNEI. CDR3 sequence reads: CASRGERGATNEKLFF. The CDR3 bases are TGTGCCAGCAGGGGGGAGAGGGGTGCAACTAATGAAAAACTGTTTTTT. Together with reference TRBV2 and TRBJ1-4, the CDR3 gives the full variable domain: EPEVTQTPSHQVTQMGQEVILRCVPISNHLYFYWYRQILGQKVEFLVSFYNNEISEKSEIFDDQFSVERPDGSNFTLKIRSTKLEDSAMYFCASRGERGATNEKLFFGSGTQLSVL.

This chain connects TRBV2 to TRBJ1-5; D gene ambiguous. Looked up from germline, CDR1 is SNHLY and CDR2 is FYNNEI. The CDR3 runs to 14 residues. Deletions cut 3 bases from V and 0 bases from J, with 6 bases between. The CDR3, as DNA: TGTGCCAGCAGTGAGAGTTATAGCAATCAGCCCCAGCATTTT. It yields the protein CASSESYSNQPQHF.

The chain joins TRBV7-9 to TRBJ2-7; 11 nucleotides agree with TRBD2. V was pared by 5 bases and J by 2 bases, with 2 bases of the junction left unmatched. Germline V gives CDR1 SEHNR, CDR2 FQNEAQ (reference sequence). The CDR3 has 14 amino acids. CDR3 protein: CASSQLAGAYEQYF. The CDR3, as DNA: TGTGCCAGCAGCCAACTAGCGGGAGCCTACGAGCAGTACTTC.

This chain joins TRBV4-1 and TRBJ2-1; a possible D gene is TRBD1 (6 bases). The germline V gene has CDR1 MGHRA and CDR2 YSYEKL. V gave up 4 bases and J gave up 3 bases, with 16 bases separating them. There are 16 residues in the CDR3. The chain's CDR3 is CASSLPRDTYYNEQFF. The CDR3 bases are TGCGCCAGCAGCCTCCCACGGGACACTTACTACAATGAGCAGTTCTTC.

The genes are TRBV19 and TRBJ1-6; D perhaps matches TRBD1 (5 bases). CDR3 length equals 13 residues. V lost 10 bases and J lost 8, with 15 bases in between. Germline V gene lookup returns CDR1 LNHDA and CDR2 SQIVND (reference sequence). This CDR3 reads CATQRGSDSPLHF. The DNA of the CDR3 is TGTGCCACCCAGAGGGGCAGTGATTCACCCCTCCACTTT.

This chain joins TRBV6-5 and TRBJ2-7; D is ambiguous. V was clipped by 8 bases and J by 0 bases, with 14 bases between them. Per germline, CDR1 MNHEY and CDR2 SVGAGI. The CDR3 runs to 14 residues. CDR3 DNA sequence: TGTGCCAGCGTGGTACGGCCCAGCTCCTACGAGCAGTACTTC. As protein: CASVVRPSSYEQYF.

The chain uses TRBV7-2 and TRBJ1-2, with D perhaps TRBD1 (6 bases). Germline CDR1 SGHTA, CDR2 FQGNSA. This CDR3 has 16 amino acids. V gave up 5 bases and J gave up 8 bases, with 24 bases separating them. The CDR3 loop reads CASSQPSRTQGGGYTF. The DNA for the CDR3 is TGTGCCAGCAGCCAACCTAGTCGGACACAGGGAGGAGGCTACACCTTC.

The CDR3 loop reads CASSSYRGLTDTQYF. DNA for the CDR3: TGTGCCAGCAGCTCATACAGGGGGCTGACAGATACGCAGTATTTT. The rearrangement uses TRBV7-9 and TRBJ2-3, with 9 bases lining up with TRBD1. V gave up 4 bases and J gave up 3 bases; unmatched junction bases: 5. CDR1 SEHNR and CDR2 FQNEAQ come from the germline V gene (reference sequence). The CDR3 is made up of 15 amino acids.

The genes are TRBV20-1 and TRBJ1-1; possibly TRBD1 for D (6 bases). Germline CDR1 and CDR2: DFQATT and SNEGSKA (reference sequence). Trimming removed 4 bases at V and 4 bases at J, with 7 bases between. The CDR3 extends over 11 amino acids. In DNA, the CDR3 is TGCAGTGCTATCAGGGGCACTGAAGCTTTCTTT. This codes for CSAIRGTEAFF.

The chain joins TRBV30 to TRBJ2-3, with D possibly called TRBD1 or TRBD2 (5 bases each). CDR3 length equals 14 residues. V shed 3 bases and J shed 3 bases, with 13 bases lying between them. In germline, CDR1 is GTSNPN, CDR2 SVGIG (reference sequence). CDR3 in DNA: TGTGCCTGGAGGGGGACGGTGGCGACAGATACGCAGTATTTT. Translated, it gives CAWRGTVATDTQYF.

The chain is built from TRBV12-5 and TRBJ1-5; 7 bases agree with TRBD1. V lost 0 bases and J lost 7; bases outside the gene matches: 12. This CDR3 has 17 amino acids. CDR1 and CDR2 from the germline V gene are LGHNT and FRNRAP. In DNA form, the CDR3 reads TGTGCTAGTGGTTTGGTAGGGTCCCCAGGGGGAGTCCAGCCCCAGCATTTT. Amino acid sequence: CASGLVGSPGGVQPQHF.

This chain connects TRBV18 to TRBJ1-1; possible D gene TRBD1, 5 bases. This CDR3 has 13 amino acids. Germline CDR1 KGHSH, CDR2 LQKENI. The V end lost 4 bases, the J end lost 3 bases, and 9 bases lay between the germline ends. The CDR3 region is CASSQTGDTEAFF. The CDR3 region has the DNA TGTGCCAGCTCACAAACAGGAGACACTGAAGCTTTCTTT.

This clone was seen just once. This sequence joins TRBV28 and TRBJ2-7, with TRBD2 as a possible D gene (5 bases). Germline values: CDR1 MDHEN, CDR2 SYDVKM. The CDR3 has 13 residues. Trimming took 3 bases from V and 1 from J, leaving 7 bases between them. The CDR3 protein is CASSFPGSYEQYF. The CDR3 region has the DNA TGTGCCAGCAGTTTCCCGGGGTCCTACGAGCAGTACTTC. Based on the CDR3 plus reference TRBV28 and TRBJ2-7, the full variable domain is DVKVTQSSRYLVKRTGEKVFLECVQDMDHENMFWYRQDPGLGLRLIYFSYDVKMKEKGDIPEGYSVSREKKERFSLILESASTNQTSMYLCASSFPGSYEQYFGPGTRLTVT.

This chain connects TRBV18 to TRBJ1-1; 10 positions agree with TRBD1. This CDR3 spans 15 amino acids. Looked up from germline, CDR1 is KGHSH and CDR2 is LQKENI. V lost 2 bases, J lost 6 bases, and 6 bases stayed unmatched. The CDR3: CASSPSDRGLAEAFF. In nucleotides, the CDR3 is TGTGCCAGCTCACCATCCGACAGGGGGCTGGCTGAAGCTTTCTTT.

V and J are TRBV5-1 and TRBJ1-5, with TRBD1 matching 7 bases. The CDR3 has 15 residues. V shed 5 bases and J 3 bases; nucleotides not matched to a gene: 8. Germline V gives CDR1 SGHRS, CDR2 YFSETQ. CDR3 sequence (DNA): TGCGCCAGCAGAAAAGACAGGGTTAACAATCAGCCCCAGCATTTT. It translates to CASRKDRVNNQPQHF.

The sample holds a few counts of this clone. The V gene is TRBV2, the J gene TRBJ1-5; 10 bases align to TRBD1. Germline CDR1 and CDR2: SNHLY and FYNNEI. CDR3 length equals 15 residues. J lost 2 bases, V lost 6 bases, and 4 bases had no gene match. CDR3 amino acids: CASSLGTGGNQPQHF. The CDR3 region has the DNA TGTGCCAGCAGCTTAGGGACAGGGGGCAATCAGCCCCAGCATTTT.

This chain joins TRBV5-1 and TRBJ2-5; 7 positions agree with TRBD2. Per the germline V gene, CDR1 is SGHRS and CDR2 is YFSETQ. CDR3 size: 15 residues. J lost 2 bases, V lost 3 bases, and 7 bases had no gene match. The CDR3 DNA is TGCGCCAGCAGCTGGGGCGGGACTATACAAGAGACCCAGTACTTC. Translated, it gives CASSWGGTIQETQYF. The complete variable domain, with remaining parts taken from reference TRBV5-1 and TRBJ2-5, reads KAGVTQTPRYLIKTRGQQVTLSCSPISGHRSVSWYQQTPGQGLQFLFEYFSETQRNKGNFPGRFSGRQFSNSRSEMNVSTLELGDSALYLCASSWGGTIQETQYFGPGTRLLVL.

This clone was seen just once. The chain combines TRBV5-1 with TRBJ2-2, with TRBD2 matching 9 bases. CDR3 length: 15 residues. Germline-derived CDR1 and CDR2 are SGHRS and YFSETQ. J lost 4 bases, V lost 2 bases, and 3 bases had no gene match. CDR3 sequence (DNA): TGCGCCAGCAGCTTAGCGGGGGGCATCACCGGGGAGCTGTTTTTT. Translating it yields CASSLAGGITGELFF.

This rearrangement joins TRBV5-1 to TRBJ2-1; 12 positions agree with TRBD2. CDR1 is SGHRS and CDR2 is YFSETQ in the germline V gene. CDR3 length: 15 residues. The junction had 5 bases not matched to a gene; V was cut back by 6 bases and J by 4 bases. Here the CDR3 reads CASTETSGSYNEQFF. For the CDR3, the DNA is TGCGCCAGCACTGAGACTAGCGGGAGTTACAATGAGCAGTTCTTC.

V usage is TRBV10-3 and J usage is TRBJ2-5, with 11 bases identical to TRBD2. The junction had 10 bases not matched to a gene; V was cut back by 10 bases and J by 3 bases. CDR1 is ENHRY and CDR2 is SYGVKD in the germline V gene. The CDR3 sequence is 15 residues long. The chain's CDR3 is CASAIAGGREETQYF. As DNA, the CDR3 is TGTGCCAGCGCCATAGCGGGGGGGCGGGAAGAGACCCAGTACTTC.

The DNA for the CDR3 is TGTGCCAGCAGCTTGGGTCTAGGGAGACATGGCTACACCTTC. This sequence encodes CASSLGLGRHGYTF. The V gene is TRBV5-4, the J gene TRBJ1-2; D not resolved. Germline V lookup: CDR1 SGHNT, CDR2 YYREEE (reference sequence). V was trimmed by 0 bases and J by 6 bases, leaving 12 bases between them. The CDR3 sequence is 14 residues long.

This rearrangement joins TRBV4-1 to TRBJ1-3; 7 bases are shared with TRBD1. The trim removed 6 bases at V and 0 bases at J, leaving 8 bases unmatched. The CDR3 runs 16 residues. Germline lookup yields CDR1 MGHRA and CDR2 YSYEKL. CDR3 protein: CASRASGQSSGNTIYF. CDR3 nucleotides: TGCGCCAGCAGGGCGTCGGGACAGAGCTCTGGAAACACCATATATTTT.

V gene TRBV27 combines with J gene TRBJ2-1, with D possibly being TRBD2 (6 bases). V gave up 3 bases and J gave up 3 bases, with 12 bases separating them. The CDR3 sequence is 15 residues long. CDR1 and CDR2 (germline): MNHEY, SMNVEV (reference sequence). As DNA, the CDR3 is TGTGCCAGCAGTTTTGGTGGCGGGAACTACAATGAGCAGTTCTTC. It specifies CASSFGGGNYNEQFF.

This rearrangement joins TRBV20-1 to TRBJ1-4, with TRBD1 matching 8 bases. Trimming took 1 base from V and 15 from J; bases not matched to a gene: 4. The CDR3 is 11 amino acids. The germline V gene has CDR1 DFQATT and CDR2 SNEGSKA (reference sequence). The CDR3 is CSARARQGLFF. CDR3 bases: TGCAGTGCTAGAGCTCGACAGGGGTTGTTTTTT.